This T cell receptor beta chain was sequenced for a study of response to subunit inactivated influenza vaccine. TCRdb re-derived calls from the RT-PCR reads in MiXCR, one entry per CDR3 protein. Of hundreds of thousands of distinct CDR3 sequences detected, approximately 12% appear once; the ten largest clones hold roughly 10%. This clonotype came up a few times. This sequence originates from a man in his fifties who received an inactivated influenza vaccine. The sequences come from PBMCs from blood, collected on the day of vaccination.

The CDR3 reads CASSLSSDREVYTMHDNEQFF. The CDR3 DNA sequence: TGTGCCAGCAGCTTAAGTTCGGACAGGGAGGTTTACACAATGCACGACAATGAGCAGTTCTTC. This chain joins TRBV7-3 and TRBJ2-1; 8 nucleotides align to TRBD1. Trimming took 1 base from V and 5 from J; bases not matched to a gene: 22. The length of the CDR3 is 21 residues. CDR1 and CDR2 from the germline V gene are SGHTA and FQGTGA.